At least ten counts were recorded for the clone carrying this T cell receptor (beta chain). The antigen is undetermined. The data belong to a study of T cells in Graves' hyperthyroidism and ophthalmopathy. Germline CDR1 is DFQATT and CDR2 is SNEGSKA (reference sequence). Trimming cost V 0 bases and J 8 bases; bases outside gene matches: 8. The CDR3 is made up of 14 amino acids. Each diagnosis drew on symptoms, thyroxine, TRAb, thyroid ultrasound and orbital computed tomography findings. From RNA transcripts, TCR beta CDR3 regions were amplified. First-round RT-PCR targeting the TCR CDR3 was performed with the HTBI primer set. TCRdb recomputed calls from the multiplex PCR reads with MiXCR, one row per CDR3 protein. The table has a few hundred thousand distinct CDR3 sequences, 20% to 25% seen once. Overall study findings and caveats: Blood held most thyroid clonotypes expanded above 0.001 frequency.

The genes are TRBV20-1 and TRBJ2-3, with TRBD2 identical over 7 bases. The sequence derives from a man aged 50 to 60 with Graves' hyperthyroidism. Sequenced sample: blood. CDR3 sequence (DNA): TGCAGTGCTAGAGATCAGGGAGGGCTTGGTACGCAGTATTTT. Its translation is CSARDQGGLGTQYF.